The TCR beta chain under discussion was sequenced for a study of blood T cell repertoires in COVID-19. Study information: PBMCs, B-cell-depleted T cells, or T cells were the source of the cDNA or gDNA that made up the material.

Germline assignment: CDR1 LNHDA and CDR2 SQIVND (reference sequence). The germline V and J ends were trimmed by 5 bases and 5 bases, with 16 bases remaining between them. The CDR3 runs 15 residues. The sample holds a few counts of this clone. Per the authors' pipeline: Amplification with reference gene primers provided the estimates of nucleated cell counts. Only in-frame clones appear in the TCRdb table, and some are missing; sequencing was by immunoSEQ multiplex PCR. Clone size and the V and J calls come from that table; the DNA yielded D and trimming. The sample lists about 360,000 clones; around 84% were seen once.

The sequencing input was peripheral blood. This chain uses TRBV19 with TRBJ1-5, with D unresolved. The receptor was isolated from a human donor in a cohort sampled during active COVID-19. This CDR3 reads CASSPGFPFDQPQHF. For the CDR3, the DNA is TGTGCCAGTAGTCCCGGTTTCCCTTTCGATCAGCCCCAGCATTTT. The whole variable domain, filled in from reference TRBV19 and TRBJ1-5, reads DGGITQSPKYLFRKEGQNVTLSCEQNLNHDAMYWYRQDPGQGLRLIYYSQIVNDFQKGDIAEGYSVSREKKESFPLTVTSAQKNPTAFYLCASSPGFPFDQPQHFGDGTRLSIL.